This is a list of T cell receptor beta chains from one sample in a study of T cells in Graves' hyperthyroidism and ophthalmopathy. TCRdb ran MiXCR on the multiplex PCR reads and lists one entry per CDR3 protein. Here the sample spans 750,000 to 900,000 distinct CDR3 sequences, 35% to 40% being singletons. The specimen was blood. The receptor source for this set is a man aged 18 to 30 with Graves' hyperthyroidism. Both conserved end residues are part of each CDR3. Clone size is not always given. Where it is, it says once, few, many or a class for expanded clones.

>NA|TRBV9|TRBJ2-7
CASSVGIAYEQYF
>many|TRBV7-9|TRBJ1-1
CASSSPPFRSEAFF
>many|TRBV9|TRBJ2-5
CASSVPEVVPEGQETQYF
>NA|TRBV12-3/TRBV12-4|TRBJ2-5
CASSTPGWGTGETQYF
>few|TRBV2|TRBJ2-2
CASSAQTGGIDSGELFF
>many|TRBV24-1|TRBJ1-4
CATSDSRANEKLFF
>NA|TRBV29-1|TRBJ1-4
CSAATGSTNEKLFF
>NA|TRBV4-1|TRBJ1-2
CASSLQGERGYGYTF
>few|TRBV20-1|TRBJ2-7
CSAETTTGPSYEQYF
>few|TRBV7-4|TRBJ2-7
CASRIGLTSEQYF
>many|TRBV20-1|TRBJ1-5
CSAYRVGSNQPQHF
>few|TRBV15|TRBJ1-4
CASRPRVATNEKLFF
>NA|TRBV5-1|TRBJ2-7
CASSLVSGRECEQYF
>many|TRBV12-3/TRBV12-4|TRBJ1-6
CASTLDNRGSPLHF